This T cell receptor beta chain was documented in a study of T cell responses to AZD1222 COVID-19 vaccine. Study-level results: Variant regions that are unmutated are reportedly the target of nearly half of spike-specific TCRs.

Turning to this clone: Antigen unknown.

Sequenced by immunoSEQ multiplex PCR; TCRdb stores in-frame clones only, minus some. The sample shows 110,000 or so clones, 82% of them seen only once. Trimming shortened V by 1 base and J by 7 bases, and 5 bases separated the two germline ends. The germline V gene has CDR1 SNHLY and CDR2 FYNNEI. The CDR3 runs to 12 residues. The clonotype comes from an adult in good health. The chain joins TRBV2 to TRBJ2-1; D uncertain. This sample comprised peripheral blood, obtained on day 0 of AZD1222 vaccination. CDR3 DNA sequence: TGTGCCAGCAGTGAAGTAGGTAATGAGCAGTTCTTC. Translation gives CASSEVGNEQFF.